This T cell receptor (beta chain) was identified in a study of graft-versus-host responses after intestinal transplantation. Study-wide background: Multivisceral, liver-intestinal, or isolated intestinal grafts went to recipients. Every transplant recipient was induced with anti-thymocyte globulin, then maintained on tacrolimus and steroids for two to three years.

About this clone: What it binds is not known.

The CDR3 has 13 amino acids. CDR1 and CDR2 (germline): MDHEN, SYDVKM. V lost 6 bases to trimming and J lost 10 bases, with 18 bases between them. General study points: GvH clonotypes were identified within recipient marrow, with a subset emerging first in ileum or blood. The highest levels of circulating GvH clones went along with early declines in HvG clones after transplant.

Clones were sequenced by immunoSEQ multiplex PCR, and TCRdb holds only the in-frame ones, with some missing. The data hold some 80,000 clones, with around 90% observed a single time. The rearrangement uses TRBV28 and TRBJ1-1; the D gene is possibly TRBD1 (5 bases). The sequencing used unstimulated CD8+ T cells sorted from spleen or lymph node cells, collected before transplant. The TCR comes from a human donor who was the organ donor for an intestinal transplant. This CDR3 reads CASSPRGEIVAFF. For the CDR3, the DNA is TGTGCCAGCAGCCCCCGGGGGGAAATCGTAGCTTTCTTT.